These T cell receptor beta chains were read from a single sample in a study of OX40 agonist ivuxolimab in advanced cancers. Method: immunoSEQ multiplex PCR; TCRdb's copy keeps in-frame clones and lacks some. The table includes some 15,000 clones, about 80% detected once. The material was CD4+ or CD8+ T cells sorted from blood, obtained in a trial of the OX40 agonist ivuxolimab. Source of these receptors: an adult with an advanced solid tumor such as melanoma, head and neck, liver or kidney cancer. Both conserved end residues are part of each CDR3. Each record gives: J gene, clone size, D gene, V gene, CDR3 protein, CDR3 DNA. D genes are given only for firm matches. Rows may omit the clone size; those that give it use once, few, many or a size class.

TRBJ2-3	.	TRBD1	TRBV7-9	CASSFSGTGTTDTQYF	TGTGCCAGCAGCTTCTCCGGGACAGGGACAACAGATACGCAGTATTTT
TRBJ1-2	.	.	TRBV9	CASSARGGGRSYGYTF	TGTGCCAGCAGCGCGAGGGGCGGAGGACGGTCCTATGGCTACACCTTC
TRBJ2-7	.	.	TRBV4-3	CASSQFLGREQYF	TGCGCCAGCAGCCAATTCCTCGGGCGCGAGCAGTACTTC
TRBJ1-5	few	.	TRBV7-9	CASSPMLTGQPQHF	TGTGCCAGCAGCCCGATGTTAACGGGTCAGCCCCAGCATTTT
TRBJ2-7	.	.	TRBV11-3	CASSWATPGDLNYEQYF	TGTGCCAGCAGCTGGGCAACCCCGGGAGATCTAAACTACGAGCAGTACTTC
TRBJ1-2	medium-sized	.	TRBV2	CASIESVQGPYGYTF	TGTGCCAGCATCGAATCCGTCCAGGGCCCCTATGGCTACACCTTC
TRBJ1-1	.	.	TRBV5-4	CASSLGGGTEAFF	TGTGCCAGCAGCTTGGGGGGAGGGACTGAAGCTTTCTTT
TRBJ2-7	.	TRBD2	TRBV9	CASSAAGGASYEQYF	TGTGCCAGCAGCGCAGCCGGGGGGGCCTCCTACGAGCAGTACTTC
TRBJ2-1	.	TRBD2	TRBV6-1	CASSDSTSVYNEQFF	TGTGCCAGCAGTGACTCGACTAGCGTATACAATGAGCAGTTCTTC
TRBJ2-2	.	.	TRBV27	CASSSGLNTGELFF	TGTGCCAGCAGTTCGGGACTGAACACCGGGGAGCTGTTTTTT
TRBJ2-6	few	.	TRBV25-1	CASRDTGANVLTF	TGTGCCAGCAGGGACACTGGGGCCAACGTCCTGACTTTC
TRBJ1-2	.	.	TRBV4-2	CASSQDGDTYGYTF	TGTGCCAGCAGCCAAGATGGTGATACCTATGGCTACACCTTC
TRBJ2-7	.	.	TRBV6-6	CASINGQRSYEQYF	TGTGCCAGCATCAACGGACAGCGTTCCTACGAGCAGTACTTC
TRBJ1-2	.	.	TRBV12-5	CASGNTGRVEMYGYTF	TGTGCTAGTGGTAATACGGGCAGGGTGGAGATGTATGGCTACACCTTC
TRBJ2-2	.	.	TRBV6-5	CASSYANGELFF	TGTGCCAGCAGTTACGCTAACGGGGAGCTGTTTTTT
TRBJ1-2	.	.	TRBV29-1	CSAPDPYGYTF	TGCAGCGCTCCGGACCCCTATGGCTACACCTTC
TRBJ2-1	.	.	TRBV21-1	CASRRGGDSYNEQFF	TGTGCCAGCCGCAGGGGGGGGGACTCCTACAATGAGCAGTTCTTC
TRBJ2-6	few	.	TRBV27	CASSLYGANVLTF	TGTGCCAGCAGTTTATATGGGGCCAACGTCCTGACTTTC
TRBJ2-1	.	TRBD1	TRBV28	CASSPVGQNYNEQFF	TGTGCCAGCAGCCCTGTGGGACAGAATTACAATGAGCAGTTCTTC
TRBJ1-2	.	.	TRBV6-5	CASTSGYQPYGYTF	TGTGCCAGCACCTCGGGATATCAACCTTATGGCTACACCTTC
TRBJ1-5	.	.	TRBV18	CASSPGDSNQPQHF	TGTGCCAGCTCACCAGGGGATAGCAATCAGCCCCAGCATTTT
TRBJ2-1	.	.	TRBV19	CATQGIDEQFF	TGTGCGACTCAGGGTATCGATGAGCAGTTCTTC
TRBJ2-5	.	.	TRBV7-9	CASSISGQETQYF	TGTGCCAGCAGCATTAGCGGACAAGAGACCCAGTACTTC
TRBJ1-6	.	.	TRBV18	CASSLRQFLNSPLHF	TGTGCCAGCTCCCTCCGACAGTTCCTTAATTCACCCCTCCACTTT
TRBJ2-7	.	.	TRBV7-8	CASSLAGGHYEQYF	TGTGCCAGCAGCTTAGCCGGGGGGCACTACGAGCAGTACTTC
TRBJ2-3	.	.	TRBV7-6	CASSYYTDTQYF	TGTGCCAGCAGCTACTATACAGATACGCAGTATTTT
TRBJ2-7	.	.	TRBV27	CASSFLGEYEQYF	TGTGCCAGCAGTTTTTTGGGAGAATACGAGCAGTACTTC
TRBJ2-6	.	.	TRBV9	CASSGTKGVLTF	TGTGCCAGCAGCGGGACTAAGGGCGTCCTGACTTTC
TRBJ2-7	.	.	TRBV6-1	CASRRDYEQYF	TGTGCCAGTAGACGGGACTACGAGCAGTACTTC
TRBJ1-4	once	TRBD1	TRBV7-9	CASSSPTGLNEKLFF	TGTGCCAGCAGCTCCCCGACAGGGCTTAATGAAAAACTGTTTTTT
TRBJ1-6	.	.	TRBV7-9	CASSLAGEVNDSPLHF	TGTGCCAGCAGCTTAGCGGGCGAGGTAAACGATTCACCCCTCCACTTT
TRBJ1-4	.	TRBD1	TRBV4-3	CASSRDRGPEKLFF	TGCGCCAGCAGCCGGGACAGGGGGCCTGAAAAACTGTTTTTT
TRBJ2-5	few	TRBD2	TRBV30	CAWNGLAGGLYQETQYF	TGTGCCTGGAACGGACTAGCGGGGGGTCTTTACCAAGAGACCCAGTACTTC
TRBJ2-7	.	.	TRBV6-1	CASSEAVWGPALTAYEQYF	TGTGCCAGCAGTGAAGCGGTCTGGGGGCCCGCACTAACAGCCTACGAGCAGTACTTC
TRBJ2-7	.	TRBD1	TRBV11-2	CASSLVAGTDTYEQYF	TGTGCCAGCAGCTTAGTCGCAGGGACAGATACCTACGAGCAGTACTTC
TRBJ1-2	.	.	TRBV4-3	CASSPSAGDPTYYGYTF	TGCGCCAGCAGCCCCTCGGCAGGCGATCCAACCTACTATGGCTACACCTTC
TRBJ2-3	once	.	TRBV7-3	CASSPNGAFTGTQYF	TGTGCCAGCAGCCCCAACGGGGCGTTCACGGGTACGCAGTATTTT
TRBJ2-7	.	TRBD1	TRBV28	CASSFPGTGPYEQYF	TGTGCCAGCAGTTTCCCCGGGACAGGGCCCTACGAGCAGTACTTC
TRBJ2-2	.	.	TRBV2	CASKRVGGTGELFF	TGTGCCAGCAAAAGGGTGGGGGGCACCGGGGAGCTGTTTTTT
TRBJ2-7	once	.	TRBV11-3	CASTTGSYEQYF	TGTGCCAGTACTACGGGATCATACGAGCAGTACTTC
TRBJ2-5	few	.	TRBV5-6	CASSLGTGTRQETQYF	TGTGCCAGCAGCTTGGGGACCGGGACACGGCAAGAGACCCAGTACTTC
TRBJ2-5	.	TRBD1	TRBV11-3	CASSFTGGETQYF	TGTGCCAGCAGCTTTACAGGGGGAGAGACCCAGTACTTC
TRBJ1-5	.	.	TRBV28	CASSLEESNQPQHF	TGTGCCAGCAGTTTGGAGGAATCCAATCAGCCCCAGCATTTT
TRBJ2-3	.	.	TRBV25-1	CASEAHTDTQYF	TGTGCCAGCGAGGCGCACACAGATACGCAGTATTTT
TRBJ2-7	.	.	TRBV7-7	CASSLRPGSLSEQYF	TGTGCTAGCAGCTTAAGACCCGGTAGCCTCTCCGAGCAGTACTTC
TRBJ1-5	.	TRBD1	TRBV6-6	CASSVTGDSQPQHF	TGTGCCAGCAGTGTTACAGGGGATTCTCAGCCCCAGCATTTT
TRBJ1-5	.	.	TRBV6-5	CASSSMGNQPQHF	TGTGCCAGCAGCTCAATGGGCAATCAGCCCCAGCATTTT
TRBJ1-2	.	.	TRBV6-1	CASSEGRDRAGYTF	TGTGCCAGCAGTGAAGGAAGGGACCGGGCAGGCTACACCTTC
TRBJ2-2	.	.	TRBV7-6	CASSLVGANTGELFF	TGTGCCAGCAGCTTAGTTGGGGCGAACACCGGGGAGCTGTTTTTT
TRBJ1-4	.	.	TRBV28	CASRTTRRGFHEKLFF	TGTGCCAGCAGGACTACGAGAAGGGGGTTCCATGAAAAACTGTTTTTT
TRBJ2-1	once	.	TRBV4-1	CASSHLTRDPYNEQFF	TGCGCCAGCAGCCACCTCACGAGGGACCCCTACAATGAGCAGTTCTTC
TRBJ1-1	.	.	TRBV9	CASSSSGEVNTEAFF	TGTGCCAGCAGCTCATCAGGGGAGGTGAACACTGAAGCTTTCTTT
TRBJ2-1	.	.	TRBV7-9	CASSPRDSSYNEQFF	TGTGCCAGCAGCCCCAGGGATAGCTCCTACAATGAGCAGTTCTTC
TRBJ2-2	.	.	TRBV9	CASTGGTVNTGELFF	TGTGCCAGCACCGGGGGGACAGTGAACACCGGGGAGCTGTTTTTT
TRBJ2-5	.	TRBD1	TRBV4-3	CASSQDSIGGWETQYF	TGCGCCAGCAGCCAAGATTCGATAGGGGGCTGGGAGACCCAGTACTTC
TRBJ1-2	.	.	TRBV7-8	CASSFPGNYGYTF	TGTGCCAGCAGCTTCCCAGGGAACTATGGCTACACCTTC
TRBJ1-4	.	.	TRBV9	CASSVGGTTNEKLFF	TGTGCCAGCAGCGTAGGGGGAACAACTAATGAAAAACTGTTTTTT
TRBJ1-5	once	.	TRBV19	CASSLGFSNQPQHF	TGTGCCAGTAGTTTGGGGTTTAGCAATCAGCCCCAGCATTTT